This TCR beta chain was profiled in a study of blood T cells in healthy people across ages. Whole-study context: For every two T cells, template switching captured about one barcoded beta molecule. General study results and limits: Underestimates were what the diversity estimates from one million T cells were considered to be. Both higher diversity and more naive CD4+ cells marked long-lived donors when set against aged donors.

Alongside a J-beta primer mix, a sample-barcoded 5' primer served in a second PCR lasting about 6 to 11 cycles. TCRdb processed the 5' RACE reads anew with MiXCR; each CDR3 protein has one entry. The sample holds 1.5 million to 2 million distinct CDR3 sequences, about 49% seen once. Points on this clonotype: What it binds is unknown.

This receptor was obtained from a woman in her forties in good health. Material: blood.

The CDR3 nucleotides read TGTGCCAGCAGTTTATGGACAGGATTCTCCTACGAGCAGTACTTC. This sequence encodes CASSLWTGFSYEQYF. The chain couples TRBV28 to TRBJ2-7; D is possibly TRBD1 (6 bases). Germline assignment: CDR1 MDHEN and CDR2 SYDVKM. Between the trimmed V and J ends, which lost 0 bases and 0 bases, there was a span of 9 bases. CDR3 length: 15 residues. The full variable domain, in which reference TRBV28 and TRBJ2-7 provide the parts outside the CDR3, is DVKVTQSSRYLVKRTGEKVFLECVQDMDHENMFWYRQDPGLGLRLIYFSYDVKMKEKGDIPEGYSVSREKKERFSLILESASTNQTSMYLCASSLWTGFSYEQYFGPGTRLTVT.